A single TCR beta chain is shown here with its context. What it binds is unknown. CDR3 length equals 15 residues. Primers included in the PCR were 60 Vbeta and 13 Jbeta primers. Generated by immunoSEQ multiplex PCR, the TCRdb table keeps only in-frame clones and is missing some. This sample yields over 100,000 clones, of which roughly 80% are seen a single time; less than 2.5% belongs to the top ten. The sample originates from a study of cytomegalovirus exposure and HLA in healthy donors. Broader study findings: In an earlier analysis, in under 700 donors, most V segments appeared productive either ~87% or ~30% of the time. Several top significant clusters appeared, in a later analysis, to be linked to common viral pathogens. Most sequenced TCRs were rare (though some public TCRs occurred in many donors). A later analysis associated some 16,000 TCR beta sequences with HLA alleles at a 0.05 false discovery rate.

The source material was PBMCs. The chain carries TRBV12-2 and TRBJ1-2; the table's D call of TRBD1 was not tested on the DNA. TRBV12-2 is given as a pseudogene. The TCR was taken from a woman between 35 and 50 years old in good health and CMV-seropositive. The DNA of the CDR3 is TGTGCAAGTCGCTTGGGACAGGGAACGGACTATGGCTACACCTTC. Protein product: CASRLGQGTDYGYTF.